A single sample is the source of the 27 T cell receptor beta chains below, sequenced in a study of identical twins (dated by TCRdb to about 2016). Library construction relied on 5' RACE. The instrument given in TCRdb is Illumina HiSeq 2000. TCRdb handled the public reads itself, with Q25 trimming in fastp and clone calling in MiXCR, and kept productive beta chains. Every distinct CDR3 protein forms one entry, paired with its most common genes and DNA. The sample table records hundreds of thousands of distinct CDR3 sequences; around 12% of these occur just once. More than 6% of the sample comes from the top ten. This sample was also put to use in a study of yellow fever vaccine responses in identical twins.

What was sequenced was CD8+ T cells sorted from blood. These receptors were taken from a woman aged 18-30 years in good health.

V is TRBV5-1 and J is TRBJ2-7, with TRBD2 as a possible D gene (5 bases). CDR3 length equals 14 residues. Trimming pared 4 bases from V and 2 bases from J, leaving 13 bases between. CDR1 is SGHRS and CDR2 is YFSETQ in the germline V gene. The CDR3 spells CASSPGSGAYEQYF. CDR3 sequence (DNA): TGCGCCAGCAGCCCCGGGTCCGGGGCCTACGAGCAGTACTTC. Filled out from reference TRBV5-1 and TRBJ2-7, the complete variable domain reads KAGVTQTPRYLIKTRGQQVTLSCSPISGHRSVSWYQQTPGQGLQFLFEYFSETQRNKGNFPGRFSGRQFSNSRSEMNVSTLELGDSALYLCASSPGSGAYEQYFGPGTRLTVT.

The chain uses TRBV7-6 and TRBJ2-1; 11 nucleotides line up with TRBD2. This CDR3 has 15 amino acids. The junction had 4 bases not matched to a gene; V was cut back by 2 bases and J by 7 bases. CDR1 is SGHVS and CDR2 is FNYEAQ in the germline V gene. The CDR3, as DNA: TGTGCCAGCAGCTTATACGTAGCGGGAGGGAATGAGCAGTTCTTC. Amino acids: CASSLYVAGGNEQFF.

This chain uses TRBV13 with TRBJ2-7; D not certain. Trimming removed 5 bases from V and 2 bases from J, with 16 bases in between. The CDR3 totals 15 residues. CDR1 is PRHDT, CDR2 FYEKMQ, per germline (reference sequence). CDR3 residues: CASSLAQGPPYEQYV. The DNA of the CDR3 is TGTGCCAGCAGCCTTGCACAAGGCCCGCCCTACGAGCAGTACGTC.

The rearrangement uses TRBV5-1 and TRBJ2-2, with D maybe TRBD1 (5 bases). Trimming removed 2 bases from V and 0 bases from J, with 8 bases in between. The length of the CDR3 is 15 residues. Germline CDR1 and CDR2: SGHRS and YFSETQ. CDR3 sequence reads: CASSFEQANTGELFF. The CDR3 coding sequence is TGCGCCAGCAGCTTCGAACAGGCGAACACCGGGGAGCTGTTTTTT.

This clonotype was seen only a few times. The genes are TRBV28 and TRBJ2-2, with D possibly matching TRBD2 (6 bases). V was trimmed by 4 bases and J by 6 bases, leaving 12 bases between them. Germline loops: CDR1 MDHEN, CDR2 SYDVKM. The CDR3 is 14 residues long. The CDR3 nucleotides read TGTGCCAGCAGTTGGGACTCCGACGCCGGGGAGCTGTTTTTT. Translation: CASSWDSDAGELFF.

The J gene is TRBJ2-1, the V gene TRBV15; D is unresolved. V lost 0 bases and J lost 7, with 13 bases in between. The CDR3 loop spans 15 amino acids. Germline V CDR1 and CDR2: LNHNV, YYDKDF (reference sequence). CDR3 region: CATSRELVEVNEQFF. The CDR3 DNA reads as TGTGCCACCAGCAGAGAGCTAGTGGAAGTAAATGAGCAGTTCTTC. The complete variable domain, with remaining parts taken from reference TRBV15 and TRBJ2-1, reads DAMVIQNPRYQVTQFGKPVTLSCSQTLNHNVMYWYQQKSSQAPKLLFHYYDKDFNNEADTPDNFQSRRPNTSFCFLDIRSPGLGDTAMYLCATSRELVEVNEQFFGPGTRLTVL.

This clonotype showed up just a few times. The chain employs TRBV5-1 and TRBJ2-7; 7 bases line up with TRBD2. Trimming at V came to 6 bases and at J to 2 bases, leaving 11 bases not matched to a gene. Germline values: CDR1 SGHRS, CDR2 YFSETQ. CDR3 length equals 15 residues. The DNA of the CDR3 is TGCGCCAGCACCATTAGGGAGGGAGAAACCTACGAGCAGTACTTC. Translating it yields CASTIREGETYEQYF.

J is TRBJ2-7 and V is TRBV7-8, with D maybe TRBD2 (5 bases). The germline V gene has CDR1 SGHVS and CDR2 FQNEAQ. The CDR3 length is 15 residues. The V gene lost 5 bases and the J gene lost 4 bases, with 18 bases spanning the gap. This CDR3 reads CASSPRVSSSYEQYF. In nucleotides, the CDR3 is TGTGCCAGCAGCCCGCGAGTGTCTAGCTCGTACGAGCAGTACTTC.

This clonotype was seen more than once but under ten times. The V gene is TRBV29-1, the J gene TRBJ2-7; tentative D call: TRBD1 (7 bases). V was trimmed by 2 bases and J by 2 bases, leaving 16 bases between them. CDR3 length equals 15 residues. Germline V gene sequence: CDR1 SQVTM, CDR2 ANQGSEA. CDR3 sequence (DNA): TGCAGCGTTGAACACTGGACAGGAGGGACCTACGAGCAGTACTTC. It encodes CSVEHWTGGTYEQYF.

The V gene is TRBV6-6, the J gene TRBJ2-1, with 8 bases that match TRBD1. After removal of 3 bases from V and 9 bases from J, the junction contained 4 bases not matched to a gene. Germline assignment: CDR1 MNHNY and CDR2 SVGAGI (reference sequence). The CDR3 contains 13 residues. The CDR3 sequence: CASSYSTGGEQFF. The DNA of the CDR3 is TGTGCCAGCAGTTATTCTACAGGGGGTGAGCAGTTCTTC.

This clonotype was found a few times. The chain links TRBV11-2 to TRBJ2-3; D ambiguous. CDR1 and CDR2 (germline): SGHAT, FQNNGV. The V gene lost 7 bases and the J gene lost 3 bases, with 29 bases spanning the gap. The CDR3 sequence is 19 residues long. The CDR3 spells CASNPRQLSSGALTDTQYF. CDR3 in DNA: TGTGCCAGCAACCCCCGTCAACTGTCTTCGGGCGCCCTTACAGATACGCAGTATTTT. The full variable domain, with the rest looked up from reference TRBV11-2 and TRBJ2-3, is EAGVAQSPRYKIIEKRQSVAFWCNPISGHATLYWYQQILGQGPKLLIQFQNNGVVDDSQLPKDRFSAERLKGVDSTLKIQPAKLEDSAVYLCASNPRQLSSGALTDTQYFGPGTRLTVL.

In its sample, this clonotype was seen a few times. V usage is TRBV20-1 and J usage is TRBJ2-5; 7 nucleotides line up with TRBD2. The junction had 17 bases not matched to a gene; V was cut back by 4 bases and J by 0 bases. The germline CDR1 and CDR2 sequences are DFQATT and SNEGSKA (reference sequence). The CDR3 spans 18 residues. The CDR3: CSATPRRERSIHQETQYF. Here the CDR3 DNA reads TGCAGTGCTACGCCGCGGCGGGAGCGCTCCATCCACCAAGAGACCCAGTACTTC.

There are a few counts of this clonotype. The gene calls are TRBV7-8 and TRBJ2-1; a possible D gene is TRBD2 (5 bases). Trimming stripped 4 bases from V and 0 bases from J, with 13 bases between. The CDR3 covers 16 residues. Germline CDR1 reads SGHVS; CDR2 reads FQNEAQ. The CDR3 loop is CASSSLRVGSYNEQFF. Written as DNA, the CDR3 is TGTGCCAGCAGCTCTTTGAGGGTGGGCTCCTACAATGAGCAGTTCTTC.

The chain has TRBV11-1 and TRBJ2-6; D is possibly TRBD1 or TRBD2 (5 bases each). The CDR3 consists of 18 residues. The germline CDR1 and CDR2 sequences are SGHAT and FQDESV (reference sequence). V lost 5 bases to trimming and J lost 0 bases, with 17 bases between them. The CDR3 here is CASSIHGTKISGANVLTF. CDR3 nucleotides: TGTGCCAGCAGCATCCACGGGACCAAAATCTCTGGGGCCAACGTCCTGACTTTC.

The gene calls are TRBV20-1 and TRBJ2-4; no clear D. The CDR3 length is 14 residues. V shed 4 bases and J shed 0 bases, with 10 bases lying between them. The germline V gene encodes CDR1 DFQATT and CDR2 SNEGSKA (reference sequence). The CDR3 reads CSATPGSAKNIQYF. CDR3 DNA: TGCAGTGCTACTCCGGGTTCAGCCAAAAACATTCAGTACTTC.

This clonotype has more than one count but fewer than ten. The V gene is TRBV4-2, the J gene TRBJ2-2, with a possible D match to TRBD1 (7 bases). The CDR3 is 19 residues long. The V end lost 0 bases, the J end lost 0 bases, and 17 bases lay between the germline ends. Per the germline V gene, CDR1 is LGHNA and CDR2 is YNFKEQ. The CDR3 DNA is TGTGCCAGCAGCCAAGAGGCGGCAGGGGGGTTCGCGAACACCGGGGAGCTGTTTTTT. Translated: CASSQEAAGGFANTGELFF.

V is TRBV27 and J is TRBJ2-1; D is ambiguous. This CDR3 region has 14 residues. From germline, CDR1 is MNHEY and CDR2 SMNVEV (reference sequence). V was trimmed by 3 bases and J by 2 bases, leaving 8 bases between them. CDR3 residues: CASSFVSAYNEQFF. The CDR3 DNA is TGTGCCAGCAGTTTTGTCTCCGCCTACAATGAGCAGTTCTTC.

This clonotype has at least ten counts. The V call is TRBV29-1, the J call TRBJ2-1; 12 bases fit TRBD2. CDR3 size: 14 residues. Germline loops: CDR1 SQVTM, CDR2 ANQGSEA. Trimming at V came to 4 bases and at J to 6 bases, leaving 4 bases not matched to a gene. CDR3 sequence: CSVVTSGSINEQFF. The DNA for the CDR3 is TGCAGCGTTGTGACTAGCGGGAGCATCAATGAGCAGTTCTTC.

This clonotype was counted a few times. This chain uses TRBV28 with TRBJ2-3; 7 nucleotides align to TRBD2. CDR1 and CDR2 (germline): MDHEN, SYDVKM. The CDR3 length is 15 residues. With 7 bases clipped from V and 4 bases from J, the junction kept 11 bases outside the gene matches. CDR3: CASKPGEGWADTQYF. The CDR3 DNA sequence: TGTGCCAGCAAACCCGGGGAGGGGTGGGCAGATACGCAGTATTTT.

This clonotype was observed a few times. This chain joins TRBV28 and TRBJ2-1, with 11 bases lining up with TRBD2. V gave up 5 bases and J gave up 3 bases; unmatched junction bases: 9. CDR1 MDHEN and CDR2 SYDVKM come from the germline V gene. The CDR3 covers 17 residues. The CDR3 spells CASSPRTSGFIYNEQFF. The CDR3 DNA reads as TGTGCCAGCAGTCCAAGGACTAGCGGGTTTATCTACAATGAGCAGTTCTTC. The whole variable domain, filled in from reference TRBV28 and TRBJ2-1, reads DVKVTQSSRYLVKRTGEKVFLECVQDMDHENMFWYRQDPGLGLRLIYFSYDVKMKEKGDIPEGYSVSREKKERFSLILESASTNQTSMYLCASSPRTSGFIYNEQFFGPGTRLTVL.

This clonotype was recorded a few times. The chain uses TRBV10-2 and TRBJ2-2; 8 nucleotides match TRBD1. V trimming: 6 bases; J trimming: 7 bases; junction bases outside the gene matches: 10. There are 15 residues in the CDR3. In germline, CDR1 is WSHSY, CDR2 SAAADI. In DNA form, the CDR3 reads TGCGCCAGCAGAACCGGGACAGGAGAGTACGGGGAGCTGTTTTTT. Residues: CASRTGTGEYGELFF.

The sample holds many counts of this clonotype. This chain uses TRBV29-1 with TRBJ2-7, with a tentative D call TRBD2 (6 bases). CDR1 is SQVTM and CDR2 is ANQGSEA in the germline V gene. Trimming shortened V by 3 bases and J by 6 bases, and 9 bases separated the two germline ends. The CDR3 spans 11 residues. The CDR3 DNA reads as TGCAGCGTTGATAAGGGAGGCGAGCAGTACTTC. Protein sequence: CSVDKGGEQYF.

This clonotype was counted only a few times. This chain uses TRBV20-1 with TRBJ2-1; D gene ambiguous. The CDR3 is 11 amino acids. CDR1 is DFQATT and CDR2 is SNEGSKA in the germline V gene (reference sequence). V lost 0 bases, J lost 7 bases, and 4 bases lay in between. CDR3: CSARESNEQFF. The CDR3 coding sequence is TGCAGTGCTAGAGAGAGTAATGAGCAGTTCTTC.

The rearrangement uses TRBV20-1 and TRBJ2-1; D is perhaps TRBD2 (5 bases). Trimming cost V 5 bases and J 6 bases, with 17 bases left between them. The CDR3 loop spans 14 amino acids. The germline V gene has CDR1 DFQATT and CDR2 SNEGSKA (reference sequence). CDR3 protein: CSAVPYQAANEQFF. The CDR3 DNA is TGCAGTGCTGTCCCTTACCAAGCGGCCAATGAGCAGTTCTTC.

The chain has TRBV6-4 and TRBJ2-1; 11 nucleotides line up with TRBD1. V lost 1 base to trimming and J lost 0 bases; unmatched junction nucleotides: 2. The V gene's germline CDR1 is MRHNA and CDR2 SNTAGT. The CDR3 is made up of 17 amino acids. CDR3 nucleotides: TGTGCCAGCAGTGACTTTGGGACAGGGGGCTCCTACAATGAGCAGTTCTTC. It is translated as CASSDFGTGGSYNEQFF.

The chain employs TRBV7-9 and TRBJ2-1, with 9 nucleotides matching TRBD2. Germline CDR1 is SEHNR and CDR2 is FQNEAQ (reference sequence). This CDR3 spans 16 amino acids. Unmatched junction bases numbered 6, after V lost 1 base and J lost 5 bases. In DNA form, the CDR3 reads TGTGCCAGCAGCTTAGGCGGGGGGGGTGGCCACAATGAGCAGTTCTTC. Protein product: CASSLGGGGGHNEQFF.

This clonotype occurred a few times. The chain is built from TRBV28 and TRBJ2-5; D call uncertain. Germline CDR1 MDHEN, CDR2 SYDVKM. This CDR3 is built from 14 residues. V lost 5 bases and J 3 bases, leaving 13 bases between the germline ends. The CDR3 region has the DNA TGTGCCAGCAGTGCGTTGGTTGGGGAAGAGACCCAGTACTTC. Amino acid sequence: CASSALVGEETQYF.